The 18 T cell receptor beta chains given below trace back to one sample, sequenced in a study of T cell responses to AZD1222 COVID-19 vaccine. Measured with immunoSEQ multiplex PCR; TCRdb has only the in-frame clones, and not every one. Altogether some 150,000 clones are present, 85% to 95% being singletons, with the ten largest covering roughly 1.7%. Material: peripheral blood, obtained on day 0 of AZD1222 vaccination. These receptors were obtained from an adult in good health.

The J gene is TRBJ2-3, the V gene TRBV14; 13 nucleotides align to TRBD2. Germline V gene lookup returns CDR1 SGHDN and CDR2 FVKESK. V dropped 3 bases and J dropped 3; count of bases not matched to a gene: 9. The CDR3 is 18 amino acids. Here the CDR3 DNA reads TGTGCCAGCAGCCATCCCACCCTGGGACTAGCGGGGACAGATACGCAGTATTTT. Residues: CASSHPTLGLAGTDTQYF.

In its sample, this clone was seen a few times. This sequence joins TRBV7-3 and TRBJ2-1, with a possible D match to TRBD1 (6 bases). Trimming shortened V by 1 base and J by 11 bases, and 18 bases separated the two germline ends. The CDR3 length is 15 residues. Germline V gene data show CDR1 as SGHTA and CDR2 as FQGTGA. Here the CDR3 DNA reads TGTGCCAGCAGCTTAAACCTAGCCTCACAGGGTAAGCAGTTCTTC. Translated: CASSLNLASQGKQFF.

The chain is built from TRBV7-2 and TRBJ1-1, with a possible D match to TRBD1 (6 bases). CDR1 and CDR2 (germline): SGHTA, FQGNSA. Trimming removed 6 bases from V and 5 bases from J, with 19 bases in between. The CDR3 spans 15 residues. The CDR3 sequence: CASRDRAGVRTEAFF. The CDR3 DNA follows: TGTGCCAGCAGGGATCGGGCAGGGGTCCGGACTGAAGCTTTCTTT.

The gene calls are TRBV5-4 and TRBJ1-2; possible D gene TRBD1, 5 bases. CDR3 size: 13 residues. V was pared by 1 base and J by 7 bases, with 11 bases between. From germline, CDR1 is SGHNT and CDR2 YYREEE (reference sequence). CDR3 nucleotides: TGTGCCAGCAGCTTGTCGGGGGTGGGTGGCTACACCTTC. It specifies CASSLSGVGGYTF.

The J gene is TRBJ1-2, the V gene TRBV5-1, with a possible D match to TRBD1 (5 bases). Germline-derived CDR1 and CDR2 are SGHRS and YFSETQ. V gave up 4 bases and J gave up 2 bases, with 9 bases separating them. CDR3 length: 13 amino acids. The DNA of the CDR3 is TGCGCCAGCAGCCCGGACACGAACTATGGCTACACCTTC. Translation: CASSPDTNYGYTF.

The chain joins TRBV5-6 to TRBJ1-1; 8 bases agree with TRBD1. The germline V gene has CDR1 SGHDT and CDR2 YYEEEE. The V segment lost 4 bases and the J segment 3 bases; nucleotides outside the gene matches: 8. This CDR3 comprises 15 residues. The CDR3 DNA follows: TGTGCCAGCAGCCCAACGGACAGGGAGGACACTGAAGCTTTCTTT. This gives the protein CASSPTDREDTEAFF.

The chain links TRBV7-2 to TRBJ1-6; no firm D call. Germline CDR1 is SGHTA and CDR2 is FQGNSA. This CDR3 spans 13 amino acids. V lost 5 bases to trimming and J lost 8 bases, with 10 bases between them. The DNA for the CDR3 is TGTGCCAGCAGCCGGGCTTGGGATTCACCCCTCCACTTT. This codes for CASSRAWDSPLHF.

The genes are TRBV9 and TRBJ2-7; possibly TRBD1 for D (5 bases). The ends were cut back, 0 bases at V and 5 bases at J, with 18 bases in the middle. The CDR3 runs 16 residues. CDR1 is SGDLS, CDR2 YYNGEE, per germline. The CDR3: CASSVAWGGKANEQYF. Written as DNA, the CDR3 is TGTGCCAGCAGCGTAGCATGGGGCGGAAAGGCAAACGAGCAGTACTTC.

The chain uses TRBV11-2 and TRBJ2-3; 7 bases fit TRBD1. Per germline, CDR1 SGHAT and CDR2 FQNNGV. There are 15 residues in the CDR3. J lost 2 bases, V lost 5 bases, and 7 bases had no gene match. The DNA of the CDR3 is TGTGCCAGCAGCCCAGACAGGGTGGTCACAGATACGCAGTATTTT. It codes for CASSPDRVVTDTQYF.

The chain joins TRBV3-1 (or the pseudogene TRBV3-2) to TRBJ2-7, with TRBD2 identical over 9 bases. Trimming took 0 bases from V and 2 from J; bases not matched to a gene: 8. Germline loops: CDR1 LGHDT, CDR2 YNNKEL (reference sequence). This CDR3 comprises 17 residues. As DNA, the CDR3 is TGTGCCAGCAGCCAAGAATTATTGGCTAGCGGGGCCTACGAGCAGTACTTC. This codes for CASSQELLASGAYEQYF.

This clone was found a few times. The chain couples TRBV5-4 to TRBJ2-7; 8 positions agree with TRBD1. Trimming at V came to 4 bases and at J to 2 bases, leaving 5 bases not matched to a gene. The CDR3 length is 14 residues. Germline CDR1 and CDR2: SGHNT and YYREEE (reference sequence). For the CDR3, the DNA is TGTGCCAGCAGCAAGACAGGGGAGGCCTACGAGCAGTACTTC. This gives the protein CASSKTGEAYEQYF.

The chain is built from TRBV28 and TRBJ2-6; D gene unclear. V dropped 5 bases and J dropped 4 bases, with 12 bases sitting between them. CDR1 is MDHEN and CDR2 is SYDVKM in the germline V gene. The CDR3 extends over 15 amino acids. The DNA of the CDR3 is TGTGCCAGCAGTACCAGGCTTTCGGGGGCCAACGTCCTGACTTTC. This sequence encodes CASSTRLSGANVLTF.

The chain uses TRBV5-1 and TRBJ1-6; 7 positions agree with TRBD1. Trimming cost V 1 base and J 6 bases; bases outside gene matches: 16. The CDR3 has 19 amino acids. Looked up from germline, CDR1 is SGHRS and CDR2 is YFSETQ. CDR3 in amino acids: CASSLSFGTRDSSNSPLHF. CDR3 nucleotide sequence: TGCGCCAGCAGCTTGTCGTTTGGGACCAGGGACAGCAGTAATTCACCCCTCCACTTT.

The chain carries TRBV19 and TRBJ2-1, with a possible D match to TRBD2 (5 bases). The V gene lost 4 bases and the J gene lost 2 bases, with 15 bases spanning the gap. The CDR3 has 16 residues. Germline values: CDR1 LNHDA, CDR2 SQIVND (reference sequence). The CDR3 region has the DNA TGTGCCAGTAGTACCCGGACTCAGAATCCCTACAATGAGCAGTTCTTC. Translation: CASSTRTQNPYNEQFF.

The rearrangement uses TRBV4-2 and TRBJ1-5, with D possibly being TRBD1 (6 bases). Germline lookup yields CDR1 LGHNA and CDR2 YNFKEQ. V dropped 3 bases and J dropped 0 bases, with 18 bases sitting between them. The CDR3 covers 18 residues. For the CDR3, the DNA is TGTGCCAGCAGCCACGTCCGTCAGGGGACCTATAGCAATCAGCCCCAGCATTTT. Protein: CASSHVRQGTYSNQPQHF.

V gene TRBV4-1 combines with J gene TRBJ1-3, with D uncertain. Germline CDR1 and CDR2: MGHRA and YSYEKL. Between the trimmed V and J ends, which lost 3 bases and 4 bases, there was a span of 16 bases. The CDR3 is 16 residues long. CDR3: CASSHAGGSSGNTIYF. CDR3 coding DNA: TGCGCCAGCAGCCATGCTGGTGGGAGTTCGGGAAACACCATATATTTT.

The rearrangement links TRBV30 to TRBJ1-1, with 7 bases matching TRBD1. V trimming: 0 bases; J trimming: 5 bases; junction bases outside the gene matches: 9. Germline CDR1 GTSNPN, CDR2 SVGIG (reference sequence). This CDR3 has 15 amino acids. DNA for the CDR3: TGTGCCTGGAGTGTACGGTACAGGGGATTGACTGAAGCTTTCTTT. Residues: CAWSVRYRGLTEAFF. The full variable domain, its missing parts supplied by reference TRBV30 and TRBJ1-1, is SQTIHQWPATLVQPVGSPLSLECTVEGTSNPNLYWYRQAAGRGLQLLFYSVGIGQISSEVPQNLSASRPQDRQFILSSKKLLLSDSGFYLCAWSVRYRGLTEAFFGQGTRLTVV.

V is TRBV6-5 and J is TRBJ1-1; no reliable D call. The CDR3 spans 12 residues. The V gene's germline CDR1 is MNHEY and CDR2 SVGAGI. Trimming pared 10 bases from V and 5 bases from J, leaving 14 bases between. The CDR3 DNA follows: TGTGCCACGGGAGAGGGAAGGACTGAAGCTTTCTTT. Amino acids: CATGEGRTEAFF.